Given below is one T cell receptor (beta chain) in context. Generated by immunoSEQ multiplex PCR, the TCRdb table keeps only in-frame clones and is missing some. Among over 20,000 clones listed, around 80% were seen once. Treatment defined: randomized to nivolumab then ipilimumab (arm A) or the reverse (arm B). The V end was cut by 6 bases, the J end by 6 bases, with 9 bases between. The CDR3 runs to 11 residues. CDR1 is MNHEY, CDR2 SMNVEV, per germline (reference sequence). The sample belongs to a study of sequential checkpoint blockade in melanoma. The sequence was obtained from a human donor with melanoma. This sequence joins TRBV27 and TRBJ2-7; D remains ambiguous. Here the sequenced sample was CD8+ T cells sorted from blood (inferred from file names), taken from a patient given nivolumab and ipilimumab in sequence. CDR3 in amino acids: CASRRGSEQYF. The CDR3 DNA is TGTGCCAGCAGGCGCGGTAGCGAGCAGTACTTC.